These T cell receptor beta chains were read from a single sample in a study of response to subunit inactivated influenza vaccine. TCRdb re-analysed the RT-PCR reads in MiXCR, keeping a single row per CDR3 protein. There are just under 550,000 distinct CDR3 sequences in the sample; roughly a quarter occur only once, and approximately 3% lies in the top ten. The same specimen was also included in a second study, on T cells expressing NK-cell markers.

The input for sequencing was CD4+ T cells sorted from PBMCs, taken approximately 12 days after vaccination. All receptors come from a man aged 50 or older who received an inactivated influenza vaccine. The CDR3 runs from the conserved cysteine through the conserved F or W. Each record gives: J gene, D gene, V gene, clone size, CDR3 protein, CDR3 DNA. The D gene is left open where the match is weak. Clone sizes are given selectively: once, few, many, or a class where the clone is expanded.

j_gene: TRBJ1-1; d_gene: NA; v_gene: TRBV20-1; abundance: few; CDR3aa: CSANVQGKTEAFF; CDR3nt: TGCAGTGCTAACGTTCAGGGGAAGACTGAAGCTTTCTTT
j_gene: TRBJ2-3; d_gene: TRBD2; v_gene: TRBV11-2; abundance: NA; CDR3aa: CAIKTSGEYTDTQYF; CDR3nt: TGTGCCATCAAAACTAGCGGGGAATACACAGATACGCAGTATTTT
j_gene: TRBJ2-3; d_gene: TRBD1; v_gene: TRBV7-2; abundance: NA; CDR3aa: CASSYGTGVTDTQYF; CDR3nt: TGTGCCAGCAGCTACGGGACAGGGGTGACAGATACGCAGTATTTT
j_gene: TRBJ2-7; d_gene: NA; v_gene: TRBV6-6; abundance: few; CDR3aa: CASRLSTLGEQYF; CDR3nt: TGTGCCAGCAGACTTTCGACTCTGGGCGAGCAGTACTTC
j_gene: TRBJ2-1; d_gene: NA; v_gene: TRBV7-9; abundance: few; CDR3aa: CASSSWDEQFF; CDR3nt: TGTGCCAGCAGTTCATGGGATGAGCAGTTCTTC
j_gene: TRBJ2-5; d_gene: NA; v_gene: TRBV28; abundance: NA; CDR3aa: CASSPLRGAETQYF; CDR3nt: TGTGCCAGCAGTCCTCTTCGGGGCGCAGAGACCCAGTACTTC
j_gene: TRBJ2-7; d_gene: TRBD1; v_gene: TRBV5-1; abundance: few; CDR3aa: CASSLGDSFSYEQYF; CDR3nt: TGCGCCAGCAGCTTGGGGGACAGCTTCTCCTACGAGCAGTACTTC
j_gene: TRBJ2-5; d_gene: NA; v_gene: TRBV25-1; abundance: NA; CDR3aa: CASSGLNQETQYF; CDR3nt: TGTGCCAGCAGTGGACTAAACCAAGAGACCCAGTACTTC
j_gene: TRBJ2-1; d_gene: NA; v_gene: TRBV7-7; abundance: NA; CDR3aa: CASSLAPGREQFF; CDR3nt: TGTGCTAGCAGCTTAGCCCCCGGACGGGAGCAGTTCTTC
j_gene: TRBJ1-5; d_gene: NA; v_gene: TRBV29-1; abundance: NA; CDR3aa: CSVEVGGVGQPQHF; CDR3nt: TGCAGCGTTGAAGTCGGGGGTGTGGGTCAGCCCCAGCATTTT
j_gene: TRBJ2-5; d_gene: NA; v_gene: TRBV5-1; abundance: few; CDR3aa: CASSFDQGTQYF; CDR3nt: TGCGCCAGCAGCTTTGATCAGGGGACCCAGTACTTC
j_gene: TRBJ2-3; d_gene: TRBD2; v_gene: TRBV3-1; abundance: NA; CDR3aa: CASSQGAGGHVDTQYF; CDR3nt: TGTGCCAGCAGCCAAGGAGCGGGGGGGCATGTGGATACGCAGTATTTT
j_gene: TRBJ2-1; d_gene: NA; v_gene: TRBV5-1; abundance: few; CDR3aa: CASSYPVEGSSYNEQFF; CDR3nt: TGCGCCAGCAGCTACCCGGTGGAGGGGAGCTCCTACAATGAGCAGTTCTTC
j_gene: TRBJ2-5; d_gene: TRBD2; v_gene: TRBV7-6; abundance: many; CDR3aa: CASRGGRETQYF; CDR3nt: TGTGCCAGCCGGGGGGGCCGGGAGACCCAGTACTTC
j_gene: TRBJ2-3; d_gene: TRBD2; v_gene: TRBV24-1; abundance: NA; CDR3aa: CATSDPGTSGDGTDTQYF; CDR3nt: TGTGCCACCAGTGATCCTGGGACTAGCGGGGACGGGACAGATACGCAGTATTTT
j_gene: TRBJ2-3; d_gene: TRBD1; v_gene: TRBV5-1; abundance: NA; CDR3aa: CASSVTGVRGTDTQYF; CDR3nt: TGCGCCAGCAGCGTTACAGGGGTTCGTGGGACAGATACGCAGTATTTT
j_gene: TRBJ2-4; d_gene: TRBD1; v_gene: TRBV11-1; abundance: few; CDR3aa: CASSLRTGDGLAKNIQYF; CDR3nt: TGTGCCAGCAGCTTACGGACAGGGGACGGGTTGGCCAAAAACATTCAGTACTTC
j_gene: TRBJ2-7; d_gene: TRBD2; v_gene: TRBV29-1; abundance: few; CDR3aa: CSVGPAGGRFEQYF; CDR3nt: TGCAGCGTTGGACCAGCGGGGGGGCGTTTCGAGCAGTACTTC
j_gene: TRBJ2-1; d_gene: NA; v_gene: TRBV11-2; abundance: NA; CDR3aa: CASSSIVSSYNEQFF; CDR3nt: TGTGCCAGCAGCTCAATCGTTTCCTCCTACAATGAGCAGTTCTTC
j_gene: TRBJ1-5; d_gene: TRBD1; v_gene: TRBV7-2; abundance: many; CDR3aa: CASSLTGGRQPQHF; CDR3nt: TGTGCCAGCAGCTTAACAGGGGGGCGTCAGCCCCAGCATTTT
j_gene: TRBJ1-1; d_gene: NA; v_gene: TRBV20-1; abundance: NA; CDR3aa: CSAERVRNTEAFF; CDR3nt: TGCAGTGCCGAGAGGGTCAGGAACACTGAAGCTTTCTTT
j_gene: TRBJ2-1; d_gene: TRBD1; v_gene: TRBV4-1; abundance: NA; CDR3aa: CASSQGKIGTAPQHHEQFF; CDR3nt: TGCGCCAGCAGCCAAGGTAAGATCGGGACAGCCCCCCAGCACCATGAGCAGTTCTTC
j_gene: TRBJ2-2; d_gene: NA; v_gene: TRBV24-1; abundance: NA; CDR3aa: CATVGAPGGELFF; CDR3nt: TGTGCCACCGTGGGGGCGCCGGGCGGGGAGCTGTTTTTT
j_gene: TRBJ2-6; d_gene: NA; v_gene: TRBV6-1; abundance: NA; CDR3aa: CASSESSVAAGANVLTF; CDR3nt: TGTGCTAGCAGTGAATCATCCGTGGCAGCTGGGGCCAACGTCCTGACTTTC
j_gene: TRBJ2-5; d_gene: NA; v_gene: TRBV25-1; abundance: NA; CDR3aa: CASQGLLETQYF; CDR3nt: TGTGCCAGTCAGGGTTTGCTAGAGACCCAGTACTTC
j_gene: TRBJ2-1; d_gene: TRBD1; v_gene: TRBV24-1; abundance: few; CDR3aa: CATSEFQGAGLNEQFF; CDR3nt: TGTGCCACCAGTGAGTTCCAGGGGGCGGGCCTGAATGAGCAGTTCTTC
j_gene: TRBJ2-3; d_gene: TRBD2; v_gene: TRBV7-2; abundance: NA; CDR3aa: CASSPDSGTRTDTQYF; CDR3nt: TGTGCCAGCAGCCCAGATAGCGGGACACGCACAGATACGCAGTATTTT
j_gene: TRBJ1-6; d_gene: NA; v_gene: TRBV12-3/TRBV12-4; abundance: NA; CDR3aa: CASSFRGASPLHF; CDR3nt: TGTGCCAGCAGTTTTCGGGGCGCCTCACCCCTCCACTTT
j_gene: TRBJ1-6; d_gene: NA; v_gene: TRBV3-1; abundance: few; CDR3aa: CASRKSGIYNSPLHF; CDR3nt: TGTGCCAGCAGAAAATCGGGGATTTATAATTCACCCCTCCACTTT
j_gene: TRBJ1-3; d_gene: NA; v_gene: TRBV6-1; abundance: few; CDR3aa: CASRPGYAGNTIYF; CDR3nt: TGTGCCAGCAGACCGGGGTACGCTGGAAACACCATATATTTT
j_gene: TRBJ2-5; d_gene: NA; v_gene: TRBV2; abundance: few; CDR3aa: CASSRTETQYF; CDR3nt: TGTGCCAGCAGTAGGACGGAGACCCAGTACTTC
j_gene: TRBJ2-2; d_gene: TRBD1; v_gene: TRBV20-1; abundance: NA; CDR3aa: CSARDDRGVGELFF; CDR3nt: TGCAGTGCTAGAGATGACAGGGGGGTCGGGGAGCTGTTTTTT